The 27 T cell receptor beta chains presented below share a single source sample, sequenced in a study of T cell repertoires in ileal Crohn's disease. Documented time point: neoterminal ileum biopsy at postoperative endoscopy, about 6 months after surgery. Profiling relied on immunoSEQ multiplex PCR, and the TCRdb table lists in-frame clones only, not all of them. The sample has 6,500 to 8,500 clones; approximately 77% are singletons. Sequencing was done on a sample of ileal tissue. The source is an adult with Crohn's disease.

This chain uses TRBV5-1 with TRBJ2-2; 8 nucleotides agree with TRBD2. Germline V gene sequence: CDR1 SGHRS, CDR2 YFSETQ. Trimming cost V 1 base and J 0 bases; bases outside gene matches: 2. The CDR3 runs 16 residues. CDR3 coding DNA: TGCGCCAGCAGCTTGCGGGGGGGCGCGAACACCGGGGAGCTGTTTTTT. Translation gives CASSLRGGANTGELFF.

The V and J genes are TRBV7-8 and TRBJ2-7; the match to TRBD1 covers 11 bases. Germline CDR1 reads SGHVS; CDR2 reads FQNEAQ. V shed 5 bases, J shed 3 bases, and the junction held 6 bases outside the gene matches. CDR3 length: 15 amino acids. The CDR3 sequence: CASSLRTGGGYEQYF. DNA for the CDR3: TGTGCCAGCAGCCTCAGGACAGGGGGCGGCTACGAGCAGTACTTC.

The chain carries TRBV14 and TRBJ2-2; D is uncertain. The germline V gene has CDR1 SGHDN and CDR2 FVKESK. V shed 1 base and J shed 5 bases, with 11 bases lying between them. This CDR3 contains 15 residues. The CDR3 sequence: CASSQGYSTTGELFF. The CDR3 DNA reads TGTGCCAGCAGCCAAGGGTACAGCACTACCGGGGAGCTGTTTTTT.

The CDR3, as DNA: TGTGCCAGCAGTTGGCGAAACACCATATATTTT. As protein: CASSWRNTIYF. The gene calls are TRBV6-1 and TRBJ1-3; D is undetermined. CDR3 size: 11 residues. The germline V gene encodes CDR1 MNHNS and CDR2 SASEGT. The V and J ends lost 5 bases and 5 bases respectively, with 4 bases between them.

This clone was picked up a small number of times. The CDR3 nucleotides are TGTGCCAGCAGCTTCTCCCCCGGGGGCGAGCAGTACTTC. This translates into CASSFSPGGEQYF. This rearrangement joins TRBV7-2 to TRBJ2-7, with D possibly TRBD2 on 6 matching bases. Trimming cost V 3 bases and J 6 bases, with 12 bases left between them. The CDR3 has 13 residues. Germline CDR1 and CDR2: SGHTA and FQGNSA.

The chain recombines TRBV30 with TRBJ1-1, with D hard to call. Germline CDR1 GTSNPN, CDR2 SVGIG (reference sequence). The CDR3 covers 11 residues. The ends were cut back, 5 bases at V and 0 bases at J, with 4 bases in the middle. The CDR3 reads CAWGMNTEAFF. The CDR3 bases are TGTGCCTGGGGCATGAACACTGAAGCTTTCTTT. Full variable domain (rest looked up from reference TRBV30 and TRBJ1-1): SQTIHQWPATLVQPVGSPLSLECTVEGTSNPNLYWYRQAAGRGLQLLFYSVGIGQISSEVPQNLSASRPQDRQFILSSKKLLLSDSGFYLCAWGMNTEAFFGQGTRLTVV.

In DNA form, the CDR3 reads TGTGCCAGAGGGGGACAGGCCTCCTACGAGCAGTACTTC. It translates to CARGGQASYEQYF. This rearrangement joins TRBV2 to TRBJ2-7; 8 bases line up with TRBD1. Per germline, CDR1 SNHLY and CDR2 FYNNEI. V was clipped by 9 bases and J by 0 bases; unmatched bases: 4. The CDR3 spans 13 residues.

Only a few counts were recorded for this clone. V gene TRBV6-5 combines with J gene TRBJ1-1; no firm D call. The CDR3 is 16 amino acids. CDR1 and CDR2 from the germline V gene are MNHEY and SVGAGI. V lost 0 bases, J lost 1 base, and 12 bases lay in between. CDR3 loop: CASSYSATAGNTEAFF. The DNA of the CDR3 is TGTGCCAGCAGTTACTCCGCCACGGCGGGGAACACTGAAGCTTTCTTT.

This clone has just a few counts. The chain employs TRBV11-2 and TRBJ1-2; the D is unclear. With 0 bases removed from V and 5 bases from J, the gap between germline ends came to 4 bases. The CDR3 is 12 residues long. Germline CDR1 SGHAT, CDR2 FQNNGV. The CDR3 protein is CASSLDTYGYTF. The CDR3 DNA follows: TGTGCCAGCAGCTTAGACACTTATGGCTACACCTTC.

This clone has only a few counts. The chain links TRBV2 to TRBJ2-5, with D perhaps matching TRBD2 (6 bases). With the DNA end fitting TRBJ2-7 better, the J assignment may be wrong. The germline gives CDR1 SNHLY, CDR2 FYNNEI. The CDR3 loop spans 14 amino acids. Here the CDR3 reads CASSGDSLSYEQYF. The CDR3 coding sequence is TGTGCCAGCAGTGGGGACTCCCTCTCCTACGAGCAGTACTTC.

The rearrangement links TRBV11-2 to TRBJ2-3; 8 bases agree with TRBD1. J was trimmed by 4 bases and V by 5 bases; bases with no gene match: 5. The CDR3 consists of 14 residues. Germline V CDR1 and CDR2: SGHAT, FQNNGV. The CDR3 reads CASSLRTGPDTQYF. The CDR3 DNA is TGTGCCAGCAGCCTCAGGACAGGGCCAGATACGCAGTATTTT.

This clone was counted a few times. The rearrangement uses TRBV9 and TRBJ2-5; weak D call: TRBD1 (5 bases). This CDR3 is 16 amino acids long. V gave up 0 bases and J gave up 2 bases, with 14 bases separating them. Germline V gives CDR1 SGDLS, CDR2 YYNGEE. The CDR3 loop is CASSVGIGADQETQYF. The DNA of the CDR3 is TGTGCCAGCAGCGTAGGGATAGGGGCCGATCAAGAGACCCAGTACTTC.

V is TRBV4-1 and J is TRBJ2-3; 8 positions agree with TRBD2. Trimming cost V 1 base and J 4 bases; bases outside gene matches: 7. The CDR3 runs 16 residues. Germline V gene lookup returns CDR1 MGHRA and CDR2 YSYEKL. The CDR3 sequence is CASSQGSGSWADTQYF. CDR3 nucleotide sequence: TGCGCCAGCAGCCAAGGGAGCGGGAGTTGGGCAGATACGCAGTATTTT.

The chain uses TRBV14 and TRBJ2-5; 10 bases agree with TRBD2. The CDR3 covers 15 residues. The V gene's germline CDR1 is SGHDN and CDR2 FVKESK. V shed 4 bases, J shed 4 bases, and the junction held 6 bases outside the gene matches. CDR3 bases: TGTGCCAGCAGCCGCTCTAGCGGGAGTCGAGAGACCCAGTACTTC. Protein: CASSRSSGSRETQYF.

CDR3 nucleotide sequence: TGTGCCAGCTCACGCTTCGGGACAGTCTACAATGAGCAGTTCTTC. This sequence encodes CASSRFGTVYNEQFF. The genes are TRBV14 and TRBJ2-1, with TRBD1 matching over 7 bases. The CDR3 is 15 amino acids. J was trimmed by 3 bases and V by 8 bases; bases with no gene match: 10. Germline V gene sequence: CDR1 SGHDN, CDR2 FVKESK.

By share, this clone counts as large (0.1 to 1%). The chain combines TRBV5-1 with TRBJ1-3; D unclear. In germline, CDR1 is SGHRS, CDR2 YFSETQ. Trimming stripped 2 bases from V and 2 bases from J, with 8 bases between. This CDR3 comprises 14 residues. CDR3 nucleotides: TGCGCCAGCAGCTTCGGAGGACCTGGAAACACCATATATTTT. As protein: CASSFGGPGNTIYF.

This clone was seen a single time. V is TRBV5-1 and J is TRBJ1-1, with D uncertain. Between the trimmed V and J ends, which lost 4 bases and 1 base, there was a span of 14 bases. CDR1 and CDR2 (germline): SGHRS, YFSETQ. The CDR3 has 15 residues. This chain's CDR3 is CASSPLTVSNTEAFF. The CDR3 coding sequence is TGCGCCAGCAGCCCACTAACGGTATCGAACACTGAAGCTTTCTTT.

The chain has TRBV10-2 and TRBJ2-7; TRBD2 is a possible D gene (6 bases). The CDR3 consists of 14 residues. Looked up from germline, CDR1 is WSHSY and CDR2 is SAAADI. V lost 0 bases to trimming and J lost 2 bases, with 8 bases between them. The CDR3 sequence is CASSESRLAYEQYF. The CDR3 DNA is TGCGCCAGCAGTGAGTCGAGACTAGCCTACGAGCAGTACTTC.

V and J are TRBV30 and TRBJ2-4, with TRBD2 matching over 9 bases. V shed 4 bases and J 0 bases; nucleotides not matched to a gene: 10. CDR1 and CDR2 from the germline V gene are GTSNPN and SVGIG (reference sequence). The CDR3 totals 17 residues. DNA of the CDR3: TGTGCCTGGACACCGGGACTAGCTGATTTAGCCAAAAACATTCAGTACTTC. Translating gives CAWTPGLADLAKNIQYF.

The chain carries TRBV2 and TRBJ2-3; possible D gene TRBD2, 5 bases. Trimming stripped 6 bases from V and 4 bases from J, with 11 bases between. This CDR3 spans 13 amino acids. Germline CDR1 and CDR2: SNHLY and FYNNEI. CDR3 nucleotide sequence: TGTGCCAGCAGCGACCCTAGCTCAGATACGCAGTATTTT. Translating gives CASSDPSSDTQYF.

The rearrangement joins TRBV19 to TRBJ2-1, with D perhaps matching TRBD1 (5 bases). V was shortened by 3 bases and J by 10 bases, with 13 bases between the two germline ends. The CDR3 has 13 residues. The germline gives CDR1 LNHDA, CDR2 SQIVND (reference sequence). CDR3 in amino acids: CASSISGSWEQFF. The CDR3 DNA follows: TGTGCCAGTAGTATTTCAGGGTCTTGGGAGCAGTTCTTC. Drawing the rest from reference TRBV19 and TRBJ2-1, the complete variable domain is DGGITQSPKYLFRKEGQNVTLSCEQNLNHDAMYWYRQDPGQGLRLIYYSQIVNDFQKGDIAEGYSVSREKKESFPLTVTSAQKNPTAFYLCASSISGSWEQFFGPGTRLTVL.

This clone was picked up one time. This chain uses TRBV29-1 with TRBJ2-7, with D perhaps matching TRBD1 (5 bases). V dropped 2 bases and J dropped 7 bases, with 12 bases sitting between them. The CDR3 spans 12 residues. CDR1 is SQVTM, CDR2 ANQGSEA, per germline. The CDR3 loop reads CSVETGPKEQYF. The DNA of the CDR3 is TGCAGCGTTGAAACAGGACCCAAGGAGCAGTACTTC.

This clone showed up just once. The chain couples TRBV6-6 to TRBJ2-1, with 9 bases that match TRBD2. The germline V gene encodes CDR1 MNHNY and CDR2 SVGAGI (reference sequence). V was pared by 7 bases and J by 4 bases, with 8 bases of the junction left unmatched. The CDR3 is 15 residues long. The CDR3 region has the DNA TGTGCCAGCAATAGAGCGGGGGGCTCATACAATGAGCAGTTCTTC. As protein: CASNRAGGSYNEQFF.

This clone came up a few times. The chain couples TRBV27 to TRBJ1-1; D is possibly TRBD1 (5 bases). The CDR3 runs to 14 residues. In germline, CDR1 is MNHEY, CDR2 SMNVEV (reference sequence). The V end was cut by 0 bases, the J end by 4 bases, with 9 bases between. CDR3 protein: CASSLSRGSTEAFF. The CDR3 bases are TGTGCCAGCAGTTTATCGCGGGGGAGCACTGAAGCTTTCTTT.

By sample fraction, this clone is medium-sized. V usage is TRBV6-4 and J usage is TRBJ2-2; 7 bases align to TRBD1. V gave up 8 bases and J gave up 4 bases; unmatched junction bases: 4. The germline CDR1 and CDR2 sequences are MRHNA and SNTAGT. This CDR3 spans 13 amino acids. The CDR3, as DNA: TGTGCCAGCGGAACAGGGGTCACCGGGGAGCTGTTTTTT. Encoded protein: CASGTGVTGELFF.

The genes are TRBV7-8 and TRBJ1-3, with 8 bases aligning to TRBD1. The CDR3 contains 14 residues. V was pared by 6 bases and J by 4 bases, with 5 bases of the junction left unmatched. Germline loops: CDR1 SGHVS, CDR2 FQNEAQ. CDR3 in amino acids: CASSPRDRGNTIYF. The CDR3 region has the DNA TGTGCCAGCAGTCCTAGGGACAGGGGAAACACCATATATTTT.

The chain recombines TRBV19 with TRBJ1-5, with D possibly matching TRBD1 (5 bases). CDR1 and CDR2 from the germline V gene are LNHDA and SQIVND (reference sequence). The CDR3 is 16 amino acids. The ends were cut back, 3 bases at V and 2 bases at J, with 14 bases in the middle. The CDR3 reads CASSMVGEVGNQPQHF. DNA for the CDR3: TGTGCCAGTAGTATGGTAGGGGAGGTGGGCAATCAGCCCCAGCATTTT.